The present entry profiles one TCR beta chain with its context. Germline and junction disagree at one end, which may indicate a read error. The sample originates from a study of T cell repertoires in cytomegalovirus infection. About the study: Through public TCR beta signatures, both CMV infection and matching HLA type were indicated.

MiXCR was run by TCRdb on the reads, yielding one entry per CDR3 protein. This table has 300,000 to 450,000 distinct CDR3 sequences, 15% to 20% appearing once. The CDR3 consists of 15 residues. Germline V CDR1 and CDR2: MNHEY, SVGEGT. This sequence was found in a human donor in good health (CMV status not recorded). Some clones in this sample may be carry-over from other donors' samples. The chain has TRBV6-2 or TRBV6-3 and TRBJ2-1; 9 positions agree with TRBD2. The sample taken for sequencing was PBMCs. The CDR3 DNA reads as TGTGACAGCAGTTCCACGGGACTAGCTAAAAATGAGCAGTTCTTC. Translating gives CDSSSTGLAKNEQFF.